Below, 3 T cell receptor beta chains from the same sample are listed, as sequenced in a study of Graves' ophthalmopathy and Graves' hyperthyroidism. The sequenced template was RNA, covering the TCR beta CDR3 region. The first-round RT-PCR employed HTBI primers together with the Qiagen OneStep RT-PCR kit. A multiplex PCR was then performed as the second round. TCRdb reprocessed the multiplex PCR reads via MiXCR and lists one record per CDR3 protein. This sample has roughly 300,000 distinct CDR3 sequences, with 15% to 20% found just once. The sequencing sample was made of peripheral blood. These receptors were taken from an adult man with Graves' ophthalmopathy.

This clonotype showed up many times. CDR3 coding DNA: TGTGCCAGCAGTTTAAAGGCCCACGGGAAGTTTAGCTCCTACGAGCAGTACTTC. It encodes CASSLKAHGKFSSYEQYF. V usage is TRBV27 and J usage is TRBJ2-7; weak D call: TRBD2 (5 bases). Between the trimmed V and J ends, which lost 2 bases and 0 bases, there was a span of 20 bases. The CDR3 runs 18 residues. Germline CDR1 and CDR2: MNHEY and SMNVEV (reference sequence).

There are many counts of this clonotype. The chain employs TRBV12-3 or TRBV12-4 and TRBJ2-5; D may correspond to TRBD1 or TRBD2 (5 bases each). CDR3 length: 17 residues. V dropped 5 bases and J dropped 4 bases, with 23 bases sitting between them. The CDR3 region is CASSPKLGPNHVETQYF. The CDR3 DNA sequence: TGTGCCAGCAGTCCAAAACTGGGACCCAACCACGTAGAGACCCAGTACTTC.

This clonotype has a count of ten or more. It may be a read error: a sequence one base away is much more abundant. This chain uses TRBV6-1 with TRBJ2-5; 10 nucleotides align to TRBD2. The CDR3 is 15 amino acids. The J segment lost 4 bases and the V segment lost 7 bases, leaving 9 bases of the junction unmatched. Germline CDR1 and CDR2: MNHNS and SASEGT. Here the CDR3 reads CASIPSGRSGETQYF. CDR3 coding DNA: TGTGCCAGCATCCCTAGCGGGAGATCAGGAGAGACCCAGTACTTC.